This TCR beta chain is drawn from a study of tumor and adjacent non-tumor tissue in lung cancer. About the research overall: On average, productive TCRbeta reads reached about 4.4 million per sample. Study observations and caveats: Tumor TCR diversity, when higher, was linked to shorter survival. Compared with tumor, normal lung showed significantly lower TCR diversity.

The sample holds a few counts of this clonotype. What it binds is unknown. The library came from three nested PCR rounds adapted from ARM-PCR protocols. TCRdb recomputed calls from the multiplex PCR reads with MiXCR, one row per CDR3 protein. The sample lists some 51,000 distinct CDR3 sequences, around 59% occurring once. This sample's RNA came from whole unsorted tissue. The normal lung tissue was taken more than 3 cm from the tumor edge. The CDR3 has 14 residues. Trimming took 10 bases from V and 2 from J, leaving 15 bases between them. The germline V gene encodes CDR1 MDHEN and CDR2 SYDVKM. The rearrangement joins TRBV28 to TRBJ1-5; D unclear. Sequenced input: distant non-tumor lung tissue. The receptor comes from a woman in her sixties or seventies with non-small cell lung cancer. The CDR3 protein is CAITLAQGNQPQHF. The CDR3 DNA follows: TGTGCCATCACCTTAGCTCAGGGCAATCAGCCCCAGCATTTT.